The sequence of this TCR beta chain was determined in a study of T cell repertoires in cytomegalovirus infection. The wider study: Indicated by public TCR beta signatures were CMV infection and matching HLA type.

To note about this clonotype: Its antigen is still unknown.

Whole-study findings and limits: The study identified carriers of CMV plus the relevant HLA from cumulative public TCR beta family frequency.

TCRdb used MiXCR to reprocess the reads, holding one entry per CDR3 protein. The sample includes 680,000 or so distinct CDR3 sequences, around a third of them seen just once. Looked up from germline, CDR1 is SGHTA and CDR2 is FQGNSA. J gave up 2 bases and V 6 bases, and 7 bases lay outside the gene matches. The CDR3 contains 16 residues. The sequenced sample was cultured PBMCs, obtained from culture after CMV antigen stimulation. The source of this sequence is a human donor in good health (CMV status not recorded). Some clones in this sample may be carry-over from other donors' samples. The chain joins TRBV7-2 to TRBJ2-7, with 13 bases identical to TRBD2. This CDR3 reads CASRPTTSGGTYEQYF. In DNA, the CDR3 is TGTGCCAGCAGACCCACGACTAGCGGGGGGACCTACGAGCAGTACTTC.